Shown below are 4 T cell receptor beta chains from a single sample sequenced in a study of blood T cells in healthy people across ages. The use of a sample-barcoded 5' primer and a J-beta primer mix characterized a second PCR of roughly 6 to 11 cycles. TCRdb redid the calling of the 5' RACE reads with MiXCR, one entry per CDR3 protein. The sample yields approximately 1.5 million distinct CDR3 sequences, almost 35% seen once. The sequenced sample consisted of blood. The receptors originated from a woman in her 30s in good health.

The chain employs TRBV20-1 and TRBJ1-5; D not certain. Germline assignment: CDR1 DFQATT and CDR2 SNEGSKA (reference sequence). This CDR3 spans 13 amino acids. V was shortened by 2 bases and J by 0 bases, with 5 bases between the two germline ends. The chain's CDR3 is CSARPDSNQPQHF. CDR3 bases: TGCAGTGCTAGACCAGATAGCAATCAGCCCCAGCATTTT.

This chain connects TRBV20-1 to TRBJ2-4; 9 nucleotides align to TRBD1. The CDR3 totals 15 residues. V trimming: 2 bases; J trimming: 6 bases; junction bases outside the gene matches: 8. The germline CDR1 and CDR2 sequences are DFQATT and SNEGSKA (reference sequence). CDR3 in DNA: TGCAGTGCTAGATATCAGGCGGGACAGGGAAACATTCAGTACTTC. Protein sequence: CSARYQAGQGNIQYF.

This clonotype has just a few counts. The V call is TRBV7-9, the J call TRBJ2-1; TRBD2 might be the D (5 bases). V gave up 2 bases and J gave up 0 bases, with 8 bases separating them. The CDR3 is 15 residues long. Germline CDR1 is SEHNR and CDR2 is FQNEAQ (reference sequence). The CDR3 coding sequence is TGTGCCAGCAGCTTAAAGAGGGACTCCTACAATGAGCAGTTCTTC. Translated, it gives CASSLKRDSYNEQFF.

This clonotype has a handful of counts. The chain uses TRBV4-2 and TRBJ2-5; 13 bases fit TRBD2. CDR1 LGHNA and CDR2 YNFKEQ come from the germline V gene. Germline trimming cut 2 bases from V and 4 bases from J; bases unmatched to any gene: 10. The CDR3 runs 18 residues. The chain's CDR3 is CASSQRYPGLAGRETQYF. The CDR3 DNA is TGTGCCAGCAGCCAACGTTATCCGGGACTAGCGGGAAGAGAGACCCAGTACTTC.